This T cell receptor beta chain was sequenced for a study of shared clonotypes between healthy human individuals (dated by TCRdb to 2018 to 2020). In terms of the full investigation: Three men and two women, aged 18 to 49 years, made up the cohort. For each donor, CD4 naive and CD4 memory were each run on three plates, CD8 naive on two plates, and CD8 memory on one plate. To estimate repertoire size and how much clonotype sharing occurs between individuals, the study deeply sequenced the blood TCR repertoires of 4 to 6 healthy adults. To increase sequencing depth and limit assay-specific biases, different laboratories used diverse techniques to prepare libraries and sequence TCR repertoires. Each donor's leukapheresis produced roughly between roughly 0.85 and 9 billion PBMCs. Findings and caveats that apply to the study as a whole: The small number of donors limited the genetic and exposure-history diversity represented. Across four donors, about 4.5% of naive CD4, around 3.5% of naive CD8, under 2.5% of memory CD4, and approximately 0.42% of memory CD8 clonotypes were shared. Compared with non-shared clonotypes, clonotypes shared by all four sorted-subset donors had higher generation probabilities. Sampling was restricted to blood, and TCR repertoires in tissue are likely to differ from TCR repertoires in blood. Naive subsets generally had larger estimated clonotype richness than memory subsets. Incomplete sequencing was indicated by rarefaction of sorted-subset datasets, despite the large sequencing depth. Pairwise subsampling indicated that sequencing depth was expected to affect the degree of clonotype sharing among donors.

Worth noting for this clone: There is no known antigen for this receptor. No quality values exist for individual bases; no much larger clone is one base distant.

The cysteine opens and the phenylalanine closes a CDR3 of 13 amino acids. This entry keeps only the CDR3 DNA: 39 bases, framed from base 1. V lost 0 bases and J lost 13 bases; the stretch between them is 13 bases long. CDR1 SGHTA and CDR2 FQGNSA were looked up in the germline V gene. TCR CDR3 regions were amplified from genomic DNA by multiplex PCR using the deep immunoSEQ assay. Genomic DNA extracted from each cell subset was distributed evenly over all wells of several immunoSEQ 96-well plates, and each plate served as one replicate. For sorted subsets, 150 to 250 ng of genomic DNA, equivalent to around 29,000 T cell genomes, went into each replicate PCR. Purified libraries were quantified with a Qubit 3.0 fluorometer, sized on a Bioanalyzer 2100, and re-quantified with the KAPA Library Quantification kit. Every immunoSEQ 96-well plate was sequenced on a separate single-read 150-cycle Illumina NextSeq 550 flow cell. In the original analysis: The immunoSEQ output contained only junctional sequences without quality scores, so filtering could not match that applied to full-length reads. Sequences were annotated with PyIR, a Python wrapper for IgBLAST v1.9, using IMGT germline references to assign V/J genes and CDR3. Reads with weak V/J assignments (E-value above 1e-6), missing CDR3, stop codons, out-of-frame junctions, or ambiguous translated residues were removed. V3J clonotypes were defined by identical inferred V gene, J gene, and CDR3 amino acid sequence. Percentage overlap between repertoires was calculated by dividing the number of shared unique clonotypes by the size of the smaller repertoire. Richness of each repertoire was evaluated using RTK rarefaction, the Chao1 estimator, and Recon v2.1 estimates of unobserved clonotypes. Generation probabilities were computed with OLGA for all TCRbeta clonotypes obtained by the gDNA method from several donors. This is the immuneACCESS table as TCRdb keeps it, with only in-frame sequences that have V and J called. A part of the clones is gone; compared with another copy, unresolved V genes explain less than half, and the rest is unexplained. V and J calls and clone size are given by that table; D and trimming were obtained from the DNA. The sample table lists hundreds of thousands of clones, about 74% of them with a count of one. Of the sample, more than 1.5% is held by the ten largest clones.

Healthy HIV-negative adults with no recently reported acute infections or vaccinations were included as donors. Every donor was a Caucasian adult living in Nashville, Tennessee, USA. Magnetic negative selection was used to enrich CD4+ T cells, after which naive cells were positively selected on CD45RA and the negative fraction became the memory subset. After blood collection by leukapheresis, PBMCs were isolated using Ficoll-Histopaque density gradient centrifugation and then cryopreserved in the vapor phase of liquid nitrogen. Analytical flow cytometry was used to check the purity and quantity of each magnetically sorted T cell population. From each sorted fraction, genomic DNA was isolated and quantified by UV absorbance on a Nanodrop 2000c.

Source material: memory CD4+ T cells sorted from blood. Read against the paper, the sample's cell subset or site label means: CD45RA-negative fraction. The chain joins TRBV7-2 to TRBJ2-1, with the D gene possibly TRBD1 or TRBD2, each one fitting 5 bases. This TCR derives from a woman in her twenties or thirties in good health. DNA sequence: TGTGCCAGCAGCTTAGCCACCGGGACGGTCCAGTTCTTC. This translates into CASSLATGTVQFF.